This T cell receptor (beta chain) stems from a study of blood T cell repertoires in COVID-19 (dated by TCRdb to 2018 to 2020). Broadly, across the study: Samples from collaborators originated in the United States, Italy and Spain and spanned both the acute and convalescent phases of COVID-19. The prospective study material was composed of cDNA or gDNA derived from T cells, B-cell-depleted T cells, or PBMCs. Deeply sampled blood TCRbeta repertoires from subjects exposed to, actively infected with, or recovered from COVID-19 were included in the dataset. The repertoires were released in a freely available public database meant as a resource for research on the immune response to SARS-CoV-2. Samples were obtained from the ongoing ImmuneRACE study (first 160 participants) and from about 1,300 subjects provided by 6 global collaborators. Sample metadata almost always included a de-identified subject ID, COVID-19 status, age in years and sex. Where available, HLA class I and class II types were taken from metadata supplied by the sample provider and were not determined by assay-based typing.

A remark on this clone: Its antigen has not been determined. Base qualities are not provided; no much larger clone lies one nucleotide away.

Study-wide conclusions, independent of this receptor: The amount of clinical and demographic metadata varied by source and participant and was provided uncurated.

The immunoSEQ Assay, a bias-controlled multiplex PCR, was used to amplify TCRbeta CDR3 regions from genomic DNA. Concerning the study's data processing: Within the assay, amplification of reference gene primers was used to estimate how many nucleated cells each sample contained. To quantify the absolute abundance of each unique TCRbeta CDR3 rearrangement, sequence reads were collapsed and filtered. For each sample, productive Simpson clonality was calculated by taking the square root of Simpson's diversity index across productive rearrangements. The clones in this table, taken by TCRdb from immuneACCESS, are in-frame only. Not every clone is retained; where verified, under half of the shortfall comes from an unresolved V gene, and the cause of the rest is unknown. That table furnishes V, J and clone size, whereas the DNA furnished D and trimming. The sample includes 200,000 or so clones, with roughly 83% observed a single time. Of the sample, about 1.3% is held by the ten largest clones.

The cysteine opens and the phenylalanine closes a CDR3 of 15 amino acids. Only the CDR3 region is kept as DNA, spanning 45 bases read in frame from base 1. Deletion took 4 bases off V and 2 bases off J, with a span of 15 bases between the germline ends. From the germline V gene (reference sequence), CDR1 is SGHNT and CDR2 is YYREEE. Enrolling through a virtual design, the prospective study's participants ranged in age from about 18 to 89 years and lived across 24 United States geographic areas. In the prospective study, cohorts were assigned on the basis of participant-reported clinical history obtained from a screening survey and a study questionnaire. In the prospective study, whole blood, serum and a nasopharyngeal or oropharyngeal swab were collected from each participant by mobile phlebotomists. Prospective study participants could optionally give additional blood draws and questionnaires over a roughly 2-month period. Prospective study blood samples were shipped either frozen or at room temperature before DNA extraction.

This TCR was recovered from a woman aged 40 to 55 with acute COVID-19. Sequencing was done on a sample of PBMCs or T cells enriched from blood (not recorded which). The V and J genes are TRBV5-4 and TRBJ1-1; the D gene assignment is ambiguous. CDR3 protein: CASSPVGGSNTEAFF. The sequenced DNA: TGTGCCAGCAGCCCAGTGGGAGGATCAAACACTGAAGCTTTCTTT. Here the CDR3 is joined to the reference TRBV5-4 and TRBJ1-1 genes, and the full variable domain is: ETGVTQSPTHLIKTRGQQVTLRCSSQSGHNTVSWYQQALGQGPQFIFQYYREEENGRGNFPPRFSGLQFPNYSSELNVNALELDDSALYLCASSPVGGSNTEAFFGQGTRLTVV.